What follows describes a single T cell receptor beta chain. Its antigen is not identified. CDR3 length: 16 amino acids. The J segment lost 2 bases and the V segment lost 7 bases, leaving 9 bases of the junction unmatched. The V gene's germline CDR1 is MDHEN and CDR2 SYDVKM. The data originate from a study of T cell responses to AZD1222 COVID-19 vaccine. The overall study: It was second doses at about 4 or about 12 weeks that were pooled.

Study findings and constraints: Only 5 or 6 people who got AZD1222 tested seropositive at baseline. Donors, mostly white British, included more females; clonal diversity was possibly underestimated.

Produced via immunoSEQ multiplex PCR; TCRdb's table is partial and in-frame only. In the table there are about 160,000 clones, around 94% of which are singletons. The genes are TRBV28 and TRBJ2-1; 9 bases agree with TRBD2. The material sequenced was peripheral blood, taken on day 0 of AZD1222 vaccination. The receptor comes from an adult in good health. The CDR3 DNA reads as TGTGCCAGCAATCCAGGGGCGGGGGGGCCCTACAATGAGCAGTTCTTC. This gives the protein CASNPGAGGPYNEQFF.